The 19 T cell receptor beta chains reported below all come from one sample, sequenced in a study of a mutant IDH1 vaccine in newly diagnosed glioma. Their specific antigens are unknown. Time point indicated: week 35, safety follow-up. Mutant IDH1 20-mer peptide, at 300 ug, made up each vaccine dose, with topical imiquimod. Clones were read by immunoSEQ multiplex PCR, and TCRdb kept only the in-frame ones, dropping some. The profile shows about 32,000 clones, roughly 80% of them singletons. Sequences were derived from PBMCs, sampled from a glioma patient whose treatment included an IDH1 peptide vaccine. Receptor source: a young woman with glioma.

The rearrangement links TRBV9 to TRBJ2-1; unclear D gene. This CDR3 has 13 amino acids. The V gene lost 0 bases and the J gene lost 6 bases, with 7 bases spanning the gap. The germline V gene encodes CDR1 SGDLS and CDR2 YYNGEE. The CDR3 loop is CASSVEGSNEQFF. DNA of the CDR3: TGTGCCAGCAGCGTAGAGGGTAGCAATGAGCAGTTCTTC.

The V gene is TRBV2, the J gene TRBJ2-5; no firm D call. In germline, CDR1 is SNHLY, CDR2 FYNNEI. The CDR3 consists of 17 residues. The V gene lost 7 bases and the J gene lost 0 bases, with 21 bases spanning the gap. The CDR3 DNA reads TGTGCCAGCAAATCCCTATATCGGCTGCAACACCAAGAGACCCAGTACTTC. As protein: CASKSLYRLQHQETQYF. The variable domain in full, completed from reference TRBV2 and TRBJ2-5, reads EPEVTQTPSHQVTQMGQEVILRCVPISNHLYFYWYRQILGQKVEFLVSFYNNEISEKSEIFDDQFSVERPDGSNFTLKIRSTKLEDSAMYFCASKSLYRLQHQETQYFGPGTRLLVL.

This chain connects TRBV5-1 to TRBJ2-5; 9 bases agree with TRBD2. The germline CDR1 and CDR2 sequences are SGHRS and YFSETQ. The CDR3 extends over 16 amino acids. Trimming took 2 bases from V and 5 from J; bases not matched to a gene: 10. CDR3 loop: CASSLIAGVRLETQYF. The CDR3 DNA reads TGCGCCAGCAGCTTAATAGCGGGGGTTCGATTGGAGACCCAGTACTTC.

The chain combines TRBV4-2 with TRBJ1-5; D not resolved. Trimming took off 0 bases at V and 7 bases at J, with 10 bases between the two ends. CDR3 length: 14 residues. Germline CDR1 is LGHNA and CDR2 is YNFKEQ. Here the CDR3 DNA reads TGTGCCAGCAGCCAAGACAGGTGGGCCCAGCCCCAGCATTTT. Translating gives CASSQDRWAQPQHF.

The chain carries TRBV7-2 and TRBJ2-1; perhaps TRBD1 as D (5 bases). The germline V gene encodes CDR1 SGHTA and CDR2 FQGNSA. The CDR3 has 13 amino acids. The germline V and J ends were trimmed by 1 base and 13 bases, with 14 bases remaining between them. The chain's CDR3 is CASSLVLGDNQFF. The CDR3 coding sequence is TGTGCCAGCAGCTTAGTTTTAGGGGATAATCAGTTCTTC.

The genes are TRBV27 and TRBJ1-4; D not resolved. Germline V CDR1 and CDR2: MNHEY, SMNVEV (reference sequence). Trimming removed 3 bases from V and 10 bases from J, with 9 bases in between. CDR3 length: 12 residues. The CDR3 DNA reads as TGTGCCAGCAGTTTCGAGGGAGGAAAACTGTTTTTT. This gives the protein CASSFEGGKLFF.

The chain has TRBV27 and TRBJ2-1; D is ambiguous. The germline CDR1 and CDR2 sequences are MNHEY and SMNVEV (reference sequence). The CDR3 totals 11 residues. Trimming cost V 3 bases and J 4 bases, with 1 base left between them. The CDR3 sequence is CASSFYNEQFF. As DNA, the CDR3 is TGTGCCAGCAGTTTTTACAATGAGCAGTTCTTC.

The chain combines TRBV5-5 with TRBJ2-2; TRBD2 might be the D (6 bases). Trimming stripped 4 bases from V and 7 bases from J, with 14 bases between. The germline CDR1 and CDR2 sequences are SGHKS and YYEKEE (reference sequence). The CDR3 runs 14 residues. The CDR3 region is CASSPGGKGGELFF. The DNA for the CDR3 is TGTGCCAGCAGCCCCGGAGGGAAGGGCGGGGAGCTGTTTTTT.

The CDR3: CASRGGRKNTEAFF. Here the CDR3 DNA reads TGTGCCAGTAGGGGGGGGCGGAAGAACACTGAAGCTTTCTTT. This chain uses TRBV19 with TRBJ1-1; tentative D call: TRBD1 (6 bases). The CDR3 has 14 residues. CDR1 and CDR2 (germline): LNHDA, SQIVND (reference sequence). Trimming cost V 6 bases and J 1 base, with 12 bases left between them.

This chain uses TRBV19 with TRBJ1-2, with D possibly being TRBD1 (6 bases). Trimming stripped 3 bases from V and 7 bases from J, with 21 bases between. In germline, CDR1 is LNHDA, CDR2 SQIVND (reference sequence). CDR3 length equals 16 residues. The CDR3, as DNA: TGTGCCAGTAGTATCAGACCCGACAGGCCTGGGTTTGGCTACACCTTC. As protein: CASSIRPDRPGFGYTF.

This chain connects TRBV5-6 to TRBJ2-5, with D perhaps TRBD1 (5 bases). This CDR3 has 13 residues. The germline CDR1 and CDR2 sequences are SGHDT and YYEEEE. V gave up 1 base and J gave up 4 bases, with 8 bases separating them. CDR3 amino acids: CASSLSGRETQYF. The CDR3 DNA reads as TGTGCCAGCAGCTTGTCAGGGCGAGAGACCCAGTACTTC.

The chain uses TRBV9 and TRBJ2-1, with a weak D call TRBD1 (5 bases). The CDR3 is made up of 16 amino acids. Trimming stripped 0 bases from V and 4 bases from J, with 14 bases between. Germline V lookup: CDR1 SGDLS, CDR2 YYNGEE. CDR3 sequence: CASSVDSFGAYNEQFF. The DNA for the CDR3 is TGTGCCAGCAGCGTAGACTCGTTTGGGGCATACAATGAGCAGTTCTTC. Based on the CDR3 plus reference TRBV9 and TRBJ2-1, the full variable domain is DSGVTQTPKHLITATGQRVTLRCSPRSGDLSVYWYQQSLDQGLQFLIQYYNGEERAKGNILERFSAQQFPDLHSELNLSSLELGDSALYFCASSVDSFGAYNEQFFGPGTRLTVL.

J is TRBJ2-7 and V is TRBV28; 7 positions match TRBD1. The V gene's germline CDR1 is MDHEN and CDR2 SYDVKM. After removal of 6 bases from V and 3 bases from J, the junction contained 8 bases not matched to a gene. The CDR3 sequence is 14 residues long. CDR3 region: CASRRRTGSYEQYF. The CDR3 DNA sequence: TGTGCCAGCAGACGCAGGACAGGCAGCTACGAGCAGTACTTC.

The rearrangement uses TRBV2 and TRBJ2-7; D may be TRBD2 (7 bases). V lost 3 bases, J lost 3 bases, and 18 bases lay in between. Germline CDR1 SNHLY, CDR2 FYNNEI. The CDR3 has 16 residues. CDR3 residues: CASSEGGAAGDYEQYF. CDR3 DNA sequence: TGTGCCAGCAGTGAGGGGGGGGCTGCGGGGGACTACGAGCAGTACTTC.

This clone was detected only a few times. V and J are TRBV28 and TRBJ1-5; D is possibly TRBD1 (6 bases). Trimming cost V 5 bases and J 0 bases, with 17 bases left between them. The germline gives CDR1 MDHEN, CDR2 SYDVKM. The CDR3 is 17 residues long. As DNA, the CDR3 is TGTGCCAGCAGTCCATTCCTGAAGGGGGTTAGCAATCAGCCCCAGCATTTT. This gives the protein CASSPFLKGVSNQPQHF.

The chain combines TRBV30 with TRBJ1-2, with D unresolved. Trimming removed 4 bases from V and 2 bases from J, with 11 bases in between. The CDR3 has 13 amino acids. CDR1 is GTSNPN and CDR2 is SVGIG in the germline V gene (reference sequence). The CDR3 DNA reads TGTGCCTGGAAGTTGCGGCAAAACTATGGCTACACCTTC. It encodes CAWKLRQNYGYTF.

The V gene is TRBV5-5, the J gene TRBJ1-1; D is unclear. The CDR3 is 13 amino acids. The ends were cut back, 0 bases at V and 2 bases at J, with 5 bases in the middle. CDR1 SGHKS and CDR2 YYEKEE come from the germline V gene (reference sequence). The CDR3 DNA reads as TGTGCCAGCAGCTTGGGCCTCAACACTGAAGCTTTCTTT. Its protein is CASSLGLNTEAFF.

The gene calls are TRBV7-9 and TRBJ1-3, with unresolved D. V lost 2 bases, J lost 0 bases, and 5 bases lay in between. The CDR3 loop spans 14 amino acids. Germline V gene data show CDR1 as SEHNR and CDR2 as FQNEAQ (reference sequence). The CDR3 sequence: CASSLSGSGNTIYF. The CDR3 region has the DNA TGTGCCAGCAGCTTATCCGGCTCTGGAAACACCATATATTTT.

V gene TRBV2 combines with J gene TRBJ1-3, with D unclear. Trimming took 2 bases from V and 0 from J, leaving 11 bases between them. Germline V gene data show CDR1 as SNHLY and CDR2 as FYNNEI. This CDR3 region has 16 residues. The CDR3 spells CASSERAARSGNTIYF. The CDR3 DNA follows: TGTGCCAGCAGTGAAAGGGCAGCCCGCTCTGGAAACACCATATATTTT.